This T cell receptor (beta chain) was identified in a study of T-cell memory formation after mild COVID-19. In regard to this clonotype: Its antigen is not identified.

Whole-study findings and limits: CD8+ contracting clones occupied EMRA, while CD4+ ones occupied mainly CM and EM.

Trimming pared 2 bases from V and 3 bases from J, leaving 7 bases between. The germline V gene encodes CDR1 MNHEY and CDR2 SVGAGI. The CDR3 is 13 residues long. One entry per CDR3 protein, called by TCRdb with MiXCR from the 5' RACE reads. Of 350,000 or so distinct CDR3 sequences listed, 20% to 25% are singletons. This TCR came from a man aged 18 to 29 who had mild COVID-19 (a few samples of this study predate the infection). Cell type and time point are not known. The chain uses TRBV6-5 and TRBJ2-5, with D perhaps assigned TRBD1 or TRBD2 (5 bases each). Sequenced sample: PBMCs or a T cell subset sorted from them (not recorded which). This CDR3 reads CASSYRDEETQYF. CDR3 nucleotide sequence: TGTGCCAGCAGTTACCGGGACGAAGAGACCCAGTACTTC.